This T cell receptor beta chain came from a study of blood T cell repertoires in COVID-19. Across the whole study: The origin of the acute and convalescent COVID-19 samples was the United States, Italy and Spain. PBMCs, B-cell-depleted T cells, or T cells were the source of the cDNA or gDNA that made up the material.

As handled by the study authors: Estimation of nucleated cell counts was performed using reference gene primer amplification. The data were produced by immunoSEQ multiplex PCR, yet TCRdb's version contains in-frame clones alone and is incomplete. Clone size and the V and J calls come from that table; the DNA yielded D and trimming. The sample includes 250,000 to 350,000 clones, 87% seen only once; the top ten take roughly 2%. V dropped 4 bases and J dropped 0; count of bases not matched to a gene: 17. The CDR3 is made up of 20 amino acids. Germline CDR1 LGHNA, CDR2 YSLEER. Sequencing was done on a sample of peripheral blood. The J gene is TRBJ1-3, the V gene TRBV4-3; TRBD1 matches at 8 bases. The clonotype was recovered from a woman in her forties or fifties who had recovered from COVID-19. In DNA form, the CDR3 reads TGCGCCAGCAGCCTTTACCGCCAGGACAGGGCCGTTTCCTCTGGAAACACCATATATTTT. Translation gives CASSLYRQDRAVSSGNTIYF.